Below, one TCR beta chain is given with its context. The antigen it recognizes is unknown. Base qualities were left out, and no much larger clone turns up one base away. This sample stems from a study of cytomegalovirus exposure and HLA in healthy donors (dated by TCRdb to 2016 to 2017). Looking at the study overall: The 650 to 750 repertoires of the first cohort and the 120 validation repertoires were produced on the same platform, according to a later analysis. The study aimed to test whether signatures of past pathogen exposure could be identified by cataloging public T cell receptors. A separate validation cohort of 100 to 150 different subjects was used in addition to the roughly 720-subject first cohort. The study combined high-throughput TCR immunosequencing, statistical association of individual TCRs with disease status, and machine learning to predict cytomegalovirus infection status. Study-level results and caveats: The study listed over 150 TCR beta chains as associated with cytomegalovirus. While some public TCRs were present in many individuals, most TCR sequences turned up only very rarely across donors. According to the authors, the approach could potentially be generalized to other disease states and immunological phenotypes. A few of the identified cytomegalovirus-associated TCR beta chains were confirmed in vitro to be specific for cytomegalovirus antigens. In both the original and validation cohorts, the classifier was reported to diagnose cytomegalovirus status with high specificity and sensitivity. A later analysis found that TCRs clustered in the first cohort also tended to co-occur in the approximately 120 validation repertoires, with approximately 95% of cluster scores above 0. A later analysis lacked HLA typing for the validation cohort, so it scored co-occurrence in that cohort across all 110 or so repertoires.

Library construction relied on the immunoSEQ multiplex PCR assay. The paper's processing steps were these. A statistical classification framework was built for diagnosing cytomegalovirus status from the catalog of TCR beta chain sequences. In TCRdb, the immuneACCESS table is reduced to in-frame sequences with V and J assigned. These tables do not hold every clone; where another copy was compared, an unresolved V gene accounts for under half, and the others remain unexplained. The V and J calls and clone size come from that table; D and trimming were worked out from the DNA. The sample data list 100,000 to 150,000 clones, and about 90% of these were observed just once. Approximately 2.1% of the sample comes from the top ten. Donors formed part of the validation cohort, which comprised about 120 subjects and was distinct from the first cohort of 550 to 850 subjects. V is trimmed back by 1 base and J by 6 bases, and the junction contains 2 bases that no gene match accounts for. The CDR3 contains 13 residues, cysteine and phenylalanine counted. The kept DNA is CDR3 alone, 39 bases in frame from the first base. In the germline V gene, CDR1 corresponds to MDHEN and CDR2 to SYDVKM.

In this chain, TRBV28 is recombined with TRBJ2-7, and TRBD1 matches 8 of the central bases. The receptor's source is a woman between 18 and 29 years old in good health and CMV-seronegative. The material sequenced was PBMCs. The CDR3 region has the sequence CASSLLGQGEQYF. The nucleotide sequence reads TGTGCCAGCAGTTTATTAGGACAGGGCGAGCAGTACTTC.